A single sample gave rise to the 3 T cell receptor beta chains below, sequenced in a study of blood T cell repertoires in COVID-19. Clones were read by immunoSEQ multiplex PCR, and TCRdb kept only the in-frame ones, dropping some. The data contain roughly 220,000 clones, 80% to 90% of them singletons. The source material was PBMCs or T cells enriched from blood (not recorded which). All receptors derive from a woman aged 18-35 years in a cohort exposed to, infected with or recovered from COVID-19 (not recorded which).

The chain combines TRBV23-1 with TRBJ2-3, with 7 positions matching TRBD2. TRBV23-1 has ORF status, its function being uncertain. The CDR3 runs to 17 residues. J lost 0 bases, V lost 6 bases, and 12 bases had no gene match. DNA for the CDR3: TGCGCCAGCAGAGGATTGTCGCCAGCGGGGAGCACAGATACGCAGTATTTT. Protein: CASRGLSPAGSTDTQYF.

V usage is TRBV27 and J usage is TRBJ2-3; 14 bases align to TRBD2. The CDR3 has 20 amino acids. Germline V gene sequence: CDR1 MNHEY, CDR2 SMNVEV (reference sequence). V was pared by 4 bases and J by 3 bases, with 15 bases of the junction left unmatched. In nucleotides, the CDR3 is TGTGCCAGCAGTTCTTACGAAGGCATGGGACTAGCGGGAGTGACAGATACGCAGTATTTT. It specifies CASSSYEGMGLAGVTDTQYF.

The CDR3 sequence is CASSPDRLGIGGNTEAFF. In nucleotides, the CDR3 is TGTGCCAGCTCACCCGACAGATTAGGGATAGGGGGAAACACTGAAGCTTTCTTT. The chain has TRBV18 and TRBJ1-1, with D maybe TRBD1 (6 bases). V was trimmed by 3 bases and J by 2 bases, leaving 22 bases between them. This CDR3 is built from 18 residues. Germline values: CDR1 KGHSH, CDR2 LQKENI.